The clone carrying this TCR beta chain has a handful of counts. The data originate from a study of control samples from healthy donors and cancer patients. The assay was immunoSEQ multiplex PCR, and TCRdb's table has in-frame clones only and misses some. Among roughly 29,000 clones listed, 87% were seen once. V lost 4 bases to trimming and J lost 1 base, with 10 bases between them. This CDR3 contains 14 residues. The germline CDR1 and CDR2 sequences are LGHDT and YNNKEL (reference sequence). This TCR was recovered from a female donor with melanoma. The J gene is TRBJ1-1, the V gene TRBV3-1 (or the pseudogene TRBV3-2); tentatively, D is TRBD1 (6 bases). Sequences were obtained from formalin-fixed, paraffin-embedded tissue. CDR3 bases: TGTGCCAGCAGCCCCACAGGGCGGAACACTGAAGCTTTCTTT. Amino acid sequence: CASSPTGRNTEAFF.